This TCR beta chain was identified during a study of blood T cell repertoires in COVID-19. Study at large: From the United States, Italy and Spain came samples of acute and convalescent COVID-19.

Authors' data handling: For nucleated cells, counts were estimated from reference gene primer amplification. TCRdb's table, derived via immunoSEQ multiplex PCR, lists solely in-frame clones and lacks some. Clonal size and the V and J genes are those of that table, whereas D and trimming came from the DNA. The table shows approximately 200,000 clones, with 70% to 90% occurring only once. The V and J ends lost 2 bases and 1 base respectively, with 5 bases between them. CDR1 SGHKS and CDR2 YYEKEE come from the germline V gene (reference sequence). This CDR3 region has 13 residues. This clone was detected once.

The chain combines TRBV5-5 with TRBJ2-3, with D unclear. The sequenced sample was peripheral blood. The clonotype originates from a man aged 30 to 39 with acute or convalescent COVID-19. CDR3 in amino acids: CASSFPGTDTQYF. DNA for the CDR3: TGTGCCAGCAGCTTTCCCGGCACAGATACGCAGTATTTT.